A selection of T cell receptor beta chains follows, all from one sample in a study of T and B cells in COVID-19 patients. TCRdb re-called the multiplex PCR reads through MiXCR, storing one row per CDR3 protein. The sample holds about 14,000 distinct CDR3 sequences, roughly 27% seen once. Sequencing was done on a sample of blood. The receptors here all came from a human donor who had recovered from COVID-19. Each CDR3 is given with its conserved first and last residue. A D gene is named only where the DNA matches it firmly. The size entry is marked missing in some rows and otherwise reads once, few, many or a size class.

CASSWTGSATNEKLFF,TRBD1,many,TRBJ1-4,TRBV6-5,16
CASSLVRGPGSYGYTF,-,-,TRBJ1-2,TRBV5-6,16
CASSTPEDSHTDTQYF,-,medium-sized,TRBJ2-3,TRBV12-3/TRBV12-4,16
CASSSGQGYEKLFF,TRBD1,medium-sized,TRBJ1-4,TRBV12-3/TRBV12-4,14
CASRTGTSGSGEQFF,TRBD2,medium-sized,TRBJ2-1,TRBV12-3/TRBV12-4,15
CSARLIPQGASLYEAFF,TRBD1,once,TRBJ1-1,TRBV20-1,17
CASSFGTGGTYEQYF,TRBD1,medium-sized,TRBJ2-7,TRBV6-5,15
CASSMVAGGQPQHF,TRBD1,-,TRBJ1-5,TRBV19,14
CASSYSRGTGSEKLFF,TRBD1,many,TRBJ1-4,TRBV6-6,16
CATSRDIRKGTMGTSGVSYNEQFF,TRBD2,many,TRBJ2-1,TRBV15,24
CASSSGVAEAFF,-,-,TRBJ1-1,TRBV28,12
CATSDFQGNTGELFF,-,many,TRBJ2-2,TRBV24-1,15
CASSRLAGYQETQYF,TRBD2,medium-sized,TRBJ2-5,TRBV12-3/TRBV12-4,15
CATRGGNQPQHF,-,many,TRBJ1-5,TRBV27,12
CASTIRLTGTTGELFF,TRBD1,medium-sized,TRBJ2-2,TRBV6-5,16
CASKRGLEGLETQYF,-,-,TRBJ2-5,TRBV13,15
CASSFWGSTDTQYF,-,few,TRBJ2-3,TRBV7-2,14
CASSSHTPERGGTDTQYF,TRBD2,-,TRBJ2-3,TRBV7-2,18
CASSPGATEAFF,-,-,TRBJ1-1,TRBV6-5,12
CASSEWYNGYNEQFF,-,many,TRBJ2-1,TRBV6-1,15
CASSFRRDQPQHF,-,many,TRBJ1-5,TRBV6-5,13
CASSEASGTGNEQYF,-,many,TRBJ2-7,TRBV6-1,15
CASRRNPGQGTYEQYF,TRBD1,-,TRBJ2-7,TRBV5-1,16
CATSGGLSQGAYGYTF,TRBD1,-,TRBJ1-2,TRBV15,16